Below are 11 T cell receptor beta chains sequenced from a single sample in a study of CD8 T cells in ankylosing spondylitis. TCRdb re-derived calls from the 5' RACE reads in MiXCR, one entry per CDR3 protein. The sample includes around 29,000 distinct CDR3 sequences, roughly 5% of them seen just once. Source material: blood, either unsorted or a sorted T cell fraction (not recorded which). The receptors shown here come from a female donor with ankylosing spondylitis or in good health (not recorded which).

This clonotype was observed many times. The chain links TRBV9 to TRBJ2-3; D uncertain. The V end lost 0 bases, the J end lost 4 bases, and 15 bases lay between the germline ends. Germline CDR1 reads SGDLS; CDR2 reads YYNGEE. This CDR3 has 16 residues. The CDR3 loop reads CASSVGASHVADTQYF. The CDR3 region has the DNA TGTGCCAGCAGCGTAGGGGCTAGTCATGTGGCAGATACGCAGTATTTT.

The chain employs TRBV9 and TRBJ1-3; D gene ambiguous. Germline CDR1 is SGDLS and CDR2 is YYNGEE. The CDR3 sequence is 14 residues long. V shed 2 bases and J shed 4 bases, with 10 bases lying between them. CDR3 nucleotides: TGTGCCAGCAGCGTCACCCTGGGGGGAAACACCATATATTTT. Translating it yields CASSVTLGGNTIYF.

This clonotype showed up many times. The rearrangement uses TRBV9 and TRBJ2-2; 8 bases fit TRBD1. Germline CDR1 reads SGDLS; CDR2 reads YYNGEE. The V segment lost 0 bases and the J segment 5 bases; nucleotides outside the gene matches: 6. The CDR3 has 16 residues. The CDR3 loop is CASSVAQGARTGELFF. The CDR3 DNA sequence: TGTGCCAGCAGCGTAGCGCAGGGGGCAAGAACCGGGGAGCTGTTTTTT.

This clonotype appeared many times. The V gene is TRBV9, the J gene TRBJ1-3; TRBD1 matches at 8 bases. Germline V gene data show CDR1 as SGDLS and CDR2 as YYNGEE. The J segment lost 0 bases and the V segment lost 3 bases, leaving 8 bases of the junction unmatched. CDR3 length: 17 residues. DNA of the CDR3: TGTGCCAGCAGCGCGCACAGGGGGTATAGCTCTGGAAACACCATATATTTT. The encoded protein is CASSAHRGYSSGNTIYF.

This clonotype was seen many times. In nucleotides, the CDR3 is TGTGCCAGCAGCGTGCTCTCGGGGGAGGGAGCCGGGAATAATGAGCAGTTCTTC. This codes for CASSVLSGEGAGNNEQFF. V is TRBV9 and J is TRBJ2-1; 7 bases are shared with TRBD2. Germline CDR1 reads SGDLS; CDR2 reads YYNGEE. The CDR3 spans 18 residues. Unmatched junction bases numbered 18, after V lost 2 bases and J lost 7 bases. The full variable domain, rest sourced from reference TRBV9 and TRBJ2-1, is DSGVTQTPKHLITATGQRVTLRCSPRSGDLSVYWYQQSLDQGLQFLIQYYNGEERAKGNILERFSAQQFPDLHSELNLSSLELGDSALYFCASSVLSGEGAGNNEQFFGPGTRLTVL.

There are many counts of this clonotype. The V and J genes are TRBV9 and TRBJ2-3, with D uncertain. CDR1 SGDLS and CDR2 YYNGEE come from the germline V gene. Trimming stripped 2 bases from V and 5 bases from J, with 9 bases between. The CDR3 runs 13 residues. The CDR3 loop is CASSVTYGDTQYF. Here the CDR3 DNA reads TGTGCCAGCAGCGTTACCTACGGAGATACGCAGTATTTT.

This clonotype occurred many times. The chain joins TRBV9 to TRBJ2-1; 11 bases match TRBD2. J lost 3 bases, V lost 4 bases, and 6 bases had no gene match. The CDR3 consists of 16 residues. Looked up from germline, CDR1 is SGDLS and CDR2 is YYNGEE. The CDR3, as DNA: TGTGCCAGCAGCCCCTCGGGACTAGCGGACTACAATGAGCAGTTCTTC. It encodes CASSPSGLADYNEQFF.

The chain uses TRBV9 and TRBJ2-7; TRBD2 agrees at 11 bases. CDR3 length: 16 residues. CDR1 is SGDLS and CDR2 is YYNGEE in the germline V gene. The ends lost 3 bases at V and 6 bases at J; junction bases unmatched: 11. The CDR3 region is CASSDVSGGAIGEQYF. The DNA of the CDR3 is TGTGCCAGCAGCGACGTTAGCGGGGGGGCGATTGGCGAGCAGTACTTC.

At least ten counts were recorded for this clonotype. The rearrangement uses TRBV9 and TRBJ2-1; D gene uncertain. The germline V gene has CDR1 SGDLS and CDR2 YYNGEE. Trimming shortened V by 2 bases and J by 7 bases, and 16 bases separated the two germline ends. The CDR3 is made up of 15 amino acids. The CDR3 is CASSVTQEYLNEQFF. For the CDR3, the DNA is TGTGCCAGCAGCGTGACCCAGGAGTATTTGAATGAGCAGTTCTTC.

This clonotype came up a few times. The chain has TRBV9 and TRBJ2-3, with 11 bases matching TRBD2. The CDR3 has 16 residues. The V gene's germline CDR1 is SGDLS and CDR2 YYNGEE. The junction had 6 bases not matched to a gene; V was cut back by 5 bases and J by 1 base. The CDR3 nucleotides read TGTGCCAGCAGTGGCGTACTAGCGGGGGGCACAGATACGCAGTATTTT. Translated, it gives CASSGVLAGGTDTQYF.

This clonotype was seen repeatedly, ten times or more. The chain couples TRBV9 to TRBJ2-1; D not resolved. V lost 3 bases and J 7 bases, leaving 14 bases between the germline ends. From germline, CDR1 is SGDLS and CDR2 YYNGEE. This CDR3 comprises 14 residues. The CDR3 region is CASSGRNPLNEQFF. The CDR3 DNA follows: TGTGCCAGCAGCGGCAGGAATCCCCTAAATGAGCAGTTCTTC. The variable domain in full, with the rest retrieved from reference TRBV9 and TRBJ2-1, is DSGVTQTPKHLITATGQRVTLRCSPRSGDLSVYWYQQSLDQGLQFLIQYYNGEERAKGNILERFSAQQFPDLHSELNLSSLELGDSALYFCASSGRNPLNEQFFGPGTRLTVL.